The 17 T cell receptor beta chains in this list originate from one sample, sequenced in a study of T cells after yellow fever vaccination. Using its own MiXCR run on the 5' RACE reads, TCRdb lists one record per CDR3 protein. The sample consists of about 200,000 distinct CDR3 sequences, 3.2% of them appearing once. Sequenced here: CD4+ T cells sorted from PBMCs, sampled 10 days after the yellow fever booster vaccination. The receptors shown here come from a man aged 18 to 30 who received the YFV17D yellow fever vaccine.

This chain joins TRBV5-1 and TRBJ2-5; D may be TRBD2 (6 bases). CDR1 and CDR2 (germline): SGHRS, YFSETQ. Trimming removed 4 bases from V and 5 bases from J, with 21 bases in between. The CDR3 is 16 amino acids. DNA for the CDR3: TGCGCCAGCAGCGCAAACCTCGGGGGATTAGCGGAGACCCAGTACTTC. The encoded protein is CASSANLGGLAETQYF.

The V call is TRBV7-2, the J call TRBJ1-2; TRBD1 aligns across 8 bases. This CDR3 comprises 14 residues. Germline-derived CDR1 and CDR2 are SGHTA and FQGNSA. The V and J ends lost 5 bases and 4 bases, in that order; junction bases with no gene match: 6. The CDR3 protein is CASSPYGQGYGYTF. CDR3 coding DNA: TGTGCCAGCAGCCCCTATGGACAGGGCTATGGCTACACCTTC.

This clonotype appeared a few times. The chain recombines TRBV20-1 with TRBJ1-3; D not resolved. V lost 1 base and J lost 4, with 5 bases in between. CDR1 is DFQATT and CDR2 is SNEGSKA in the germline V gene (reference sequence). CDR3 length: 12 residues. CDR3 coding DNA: TGCAGTGCTAGAGGAGGGGGAAACACCATATATTTT. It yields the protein CSARGGGNTIYF.

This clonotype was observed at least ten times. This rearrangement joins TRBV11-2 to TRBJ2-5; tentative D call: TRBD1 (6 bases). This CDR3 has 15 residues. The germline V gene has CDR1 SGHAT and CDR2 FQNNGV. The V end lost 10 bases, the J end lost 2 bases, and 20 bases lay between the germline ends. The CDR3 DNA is TGTGCCACCGACGCCCTCGGGACACCACAAGAGACCCAGTACTTC. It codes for CATDALGTPQETQYF. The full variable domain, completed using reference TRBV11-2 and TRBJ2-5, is EAGVAQSPRYKIIEKRQSVAFWCNPISGHATLYWYQQILGQGPKLLIQFQNNGVVDDSQLPKDRFSAERLKGVDSTLKIQPAKLEDSAVYLCATDALGTPQETQYFGPGTRLLVL.

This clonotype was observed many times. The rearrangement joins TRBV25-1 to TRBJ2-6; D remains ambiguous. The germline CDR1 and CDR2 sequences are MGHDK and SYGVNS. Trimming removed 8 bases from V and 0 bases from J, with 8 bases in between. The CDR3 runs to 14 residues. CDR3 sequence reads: CASSRNSGANVLTF. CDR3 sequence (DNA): TGTGCCAGCTCCCGGAACTCTGGGGCCAACGTCCTGACTTTC.

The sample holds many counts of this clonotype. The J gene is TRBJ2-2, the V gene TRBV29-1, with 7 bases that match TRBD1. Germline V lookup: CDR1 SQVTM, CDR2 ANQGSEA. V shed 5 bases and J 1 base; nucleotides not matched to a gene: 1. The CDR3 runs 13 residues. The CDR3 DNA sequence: TGCAGCGTTTACAGGGGGAACACCGGGGAGCTGTTTTTT. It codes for CSVYRGNTGELFF.

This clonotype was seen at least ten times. In DNA form, the CDR3 reads TGTGCCAGCAGCCCGTGGGGCGGGGGAGCCACAGATACGCAGTATTTT. Amino acids: CASSPWGGGATDTQYF. The chain links TRBV7-3 to TRBJ2-3; TRBD2 matches 7 bases. V was pared by 5 bases and J by 2 bases, with 10 bases of the junction left unmatched. This CDR3 is 16 amino acids long. The germline V gene has CDR1 SGHTA and CDR2 FQGTGA.

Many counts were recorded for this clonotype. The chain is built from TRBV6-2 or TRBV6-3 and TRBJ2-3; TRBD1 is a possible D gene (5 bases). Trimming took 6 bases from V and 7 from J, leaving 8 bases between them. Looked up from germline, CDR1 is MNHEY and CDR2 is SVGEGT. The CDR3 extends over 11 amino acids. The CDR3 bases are TGTGCCAGCAGCAGGGCTTATACGCAGTATTTT. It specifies CASSRAYTQYF.

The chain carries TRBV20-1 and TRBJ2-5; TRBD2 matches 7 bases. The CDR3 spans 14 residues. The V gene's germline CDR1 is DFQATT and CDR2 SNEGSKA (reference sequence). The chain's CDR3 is CRAHRQRGEETQYF. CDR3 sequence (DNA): TGCAGGGCCCACCGCCAGCGGGGCGAAGAGACCCAGTACTTC.

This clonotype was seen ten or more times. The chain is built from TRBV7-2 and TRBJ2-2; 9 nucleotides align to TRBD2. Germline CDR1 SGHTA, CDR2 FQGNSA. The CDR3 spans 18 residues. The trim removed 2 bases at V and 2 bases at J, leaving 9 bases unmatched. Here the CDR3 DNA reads TGTGCCAGCAGCTTACCGCAGCAAGCGGGGGGTAACACCGGGGAGCTGTTTTTT. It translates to CASSLPQQAGGNTGELFF.

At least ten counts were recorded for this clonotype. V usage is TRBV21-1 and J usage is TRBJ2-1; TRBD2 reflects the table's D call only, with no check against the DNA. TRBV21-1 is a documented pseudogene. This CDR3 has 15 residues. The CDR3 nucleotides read TGTGCCAGCAGCAAAGAGCCTAGCCTCAGGAATGAGCAGTTCTTC. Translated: CASSKEPSLRNEQFF.

DNA of the CDR3: TGTGCCAGCAGTGAACCGACAGGGAGAGGCAATGAGCAGTTCTTC. This sequence encodes CASSEPTGRGNEQFF. The rearrangement uses TRBV2 and TRBJ2-1, with 7 bases lining up with TRBD1. The trim removed 2 bases at V and 6 bases at J, leaving 7 bases unmatched. This CDR3 comprises 15 residues. Germline values: CDR1 SNHLY, CDR2 FYNNEI. The full variable domain, with the rest looked up from reference TRBV2 and TRBJ2-1, is EPEVTQTPSHQVTQMGQEVILRCVPISNHLYFYWYRQILGQKVEFLVSFYNNEISEKSEIFDDQFSVERPDGSNFTLKIRSTKLEDSAMYFCASSEPTGRGNEQFFGPGTRLTVL.

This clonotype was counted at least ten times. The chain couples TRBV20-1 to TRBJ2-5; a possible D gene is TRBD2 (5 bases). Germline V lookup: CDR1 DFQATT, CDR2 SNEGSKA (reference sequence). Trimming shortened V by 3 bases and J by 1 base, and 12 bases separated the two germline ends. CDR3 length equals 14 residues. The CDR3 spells CSARGPTTQETQYF. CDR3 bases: TGCAGTGCTAGGGGCCCGACTACCCAAGAGACCCAGTACTTC.

The CDR3 DNA reads as TGTGCCAGCTCACCCGGAAGGGACTTCGGTACGCAGTATTTT. Its translation is CASSPGRDFGTQYF. The V and J genes are TRBV18 and TRBJ2-3, with a weak D call TRBD2 (6 bases). V was pared by 3 bases and J by 8 bases, with 15 bases between. Germline CDR1 reads KGHSH; CDR2 reads LQKENI. The CDR3 length is 14 residues. Full variable domain (remainder filled in from reference TRBV18 and TRBJ2-3): NAGVMQNPRHLVRRRGQEARLRCSPMKGHSHVYWYRQLPEEGLKFMVYLQKENIIDESGMPKERFSAEFPKEGPSILRIQQVVRGDSAAYFCASSPGRDFGTQYFGPGTRLTVL.

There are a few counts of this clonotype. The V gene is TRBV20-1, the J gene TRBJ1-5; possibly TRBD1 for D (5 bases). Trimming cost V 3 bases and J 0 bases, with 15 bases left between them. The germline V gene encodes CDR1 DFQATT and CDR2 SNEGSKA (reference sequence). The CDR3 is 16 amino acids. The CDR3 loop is CSASTPRDGSNQPQHF. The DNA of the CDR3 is TGCAGTGCTAGCACACCCAGGGACGGTAGCAATCAGCCCCAGCATTTT.

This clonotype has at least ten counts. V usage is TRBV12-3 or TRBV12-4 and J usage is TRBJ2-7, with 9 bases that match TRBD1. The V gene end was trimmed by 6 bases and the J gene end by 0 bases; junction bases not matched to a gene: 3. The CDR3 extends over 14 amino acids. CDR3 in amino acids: CASSRQGGSYEQYF. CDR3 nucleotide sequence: TGTGCCAGCAGCCGACAGGGGGGCTCCTACGAGCAGTACTTC.

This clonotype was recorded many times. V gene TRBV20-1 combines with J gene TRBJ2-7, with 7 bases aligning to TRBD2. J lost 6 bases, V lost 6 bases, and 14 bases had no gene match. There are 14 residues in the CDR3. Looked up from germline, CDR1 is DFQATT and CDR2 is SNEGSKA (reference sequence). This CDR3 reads CSASERGWWGEQYF. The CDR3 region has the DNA TGCAGTGCCTCGGAGCGGGGATGGTGGGGCGAGCAGTACTTC.